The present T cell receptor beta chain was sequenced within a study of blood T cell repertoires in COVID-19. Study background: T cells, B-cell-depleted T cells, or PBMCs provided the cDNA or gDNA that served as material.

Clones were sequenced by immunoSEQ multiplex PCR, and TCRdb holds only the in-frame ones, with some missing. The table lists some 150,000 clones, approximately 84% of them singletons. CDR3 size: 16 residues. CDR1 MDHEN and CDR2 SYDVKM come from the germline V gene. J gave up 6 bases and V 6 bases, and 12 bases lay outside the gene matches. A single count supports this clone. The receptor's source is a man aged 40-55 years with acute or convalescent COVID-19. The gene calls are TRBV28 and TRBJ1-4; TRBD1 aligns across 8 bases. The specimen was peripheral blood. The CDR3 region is CASRPGTGLSDEKLFF. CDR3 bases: TGTGCCAGCAGGCCTGGGACAGGTTTATCGGATGAAAAACTGTTTTTT.